This T cell receptor beta chain derives from a study of blood T cell repertoires in COVID-19. For the study at large: COVID-19 samples, acute and convalescent, were from the United States, Italy and Spain.

Original analysis: Reference gene primers were amplified, and this amplification served to estimate nucleated cell counts. Only in-frame clones appear in the TCRdb table, and some are missing; sequencing was by immunoSEQ multiplex PCR. The V and J calls and the clone size are those of that table, but D and trimming were determined from the DNA. In the table there are fewer than 350,000 clones, under 90% of which are singletons. The sequence derives from a woman in her forties who had recovered from COVID-19. The sequencing sample was made of PBMCs or T cells enriched from blood (not recorded which).

The CDR3 loop reads CASSQSLQGTWNQPQHF. CDR3 nucleotides: TGCGCCAGCAGCCAATCACTCCAGGGTACATGGAATCAGCCCCAGCATTTT. The rearrangement links TRBV4-3 to TRBJ1-5; D possibly corresponds to TRBD1 (5 bases). V was trimmed by 2 bases and J by 4 bases, leaving 18 bases between them. CDR1 LGHNA and CDR2 YSLEER come from the germline V gene. This CDR3 comprises 17 residues.